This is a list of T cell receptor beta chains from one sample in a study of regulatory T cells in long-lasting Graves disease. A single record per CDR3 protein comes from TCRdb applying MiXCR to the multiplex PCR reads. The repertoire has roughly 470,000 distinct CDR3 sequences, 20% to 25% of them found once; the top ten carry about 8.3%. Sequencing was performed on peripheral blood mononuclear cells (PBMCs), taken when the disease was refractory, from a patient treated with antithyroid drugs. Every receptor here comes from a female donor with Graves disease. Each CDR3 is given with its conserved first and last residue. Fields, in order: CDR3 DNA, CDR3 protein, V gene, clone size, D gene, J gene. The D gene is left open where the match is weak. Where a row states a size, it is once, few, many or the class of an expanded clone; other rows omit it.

TGTGCCTGGAGGGAGGACACTGAAGCTTTCTTT	CAWREDTEAFF	TRBV30	many	NA	TRBJ1-1
TGCGCCAGCAGCTTGGCCATTGGGAGGGCCGACACCGGGGAGCTGTTTTTT	CASSLAIGRADTGELFF	TRBV5-1	NA	TRBD2	TRBJ2-2
TGTGCCAGTAGTATAGATATTTCGGTGGGACTAGGTAACAATGAGCAGTTCTTC	CASSIDISVGLGNNEQFF	TRBV19	NA	TRBD2	TRBJ2-1
TGCAGCGTTGAATTCCTCATCCAAGAGACCCAGTACTTC	CSVEFLIQETQYF	TRBV29-1	few	NA	TRBJ2-5
TGTGCCATCAGAAGGACTAGCGGGAGGGGGAATGAGCAGTTCTTC	CAIRRTSGRGNEQFF	TRBV10-3	NA	TRBD2	TRBJ2-1
TGTGCCAGCAGTGAACCGCGACAGCAAGAGACCCAGTACTTC	CASSEPRQQETQYF	TRBV2	many	NA	TRBJ2-5
TGTGCCAGCAGCTTCTACGGACAGGGCTTAGCCAAAAACATTCAGTACTTC	CASSFYGQGLAKNIQYF	TRBV7-2	few	TRBD1	TRBJ2-4
TGCAGTGCTAGAGCTGGGGGGGACAGGAAAGACCAAGAGACCCAGTACTTC	CSARAGGDRKDQETQYF	TRBV20-1	NA	NA	TRBJ2-5
TGTGCCAGCAGTGAACACCGGACAGGGCCCGCCACAGATACGCAGTATTTT	CASSEHRTGPATDTQYF	TRBV2	few	TRBD1	TRBJ2-3
TGCGCCAGCAGCTTCGGGACAGGGTTGAACATTCAGTACTTC	CASSFGTGLNIQYF	TRBV5-1	NA	TRBD1	TRBJ2-4
TGTGCCAGCAGCTTAGCGCCAGGGGGCTTATTATACGAGCAGTACTTC	CASSLAPGGLLYEQYF	TRBV7-2	many	TRBD1	TRBJ2-7
TGCAGCGTTGAAGACGGGCTCTATGGCGGCTACACCTTC	CSVEDGLYGGYTF	TRBV29-1	NA	NA	TRBJ1-2
TGTGCCAGCAGTCAGGACAGGGTATACACTGAAGCTTTCTTT	CASSQDRVYTEAFF	TRBV6-1	many	TRBD1	TRBJ1-1
TGTGCCAGCAGCTTATCCGGGACAGGGCTTTACAATGAGCAGCTCTTC	CASSLSGTGLYNEQLF	TRBV11-2	NA	TRBD1	TRBJ2-1
TGTGCCAGCAGTCTCGTTGGGGGGGGTAATTCACCCCTCCACTTT	CASSLVGGGNSPLHF	TRBV6-2/TRBV6-3	NA	NA	TRBJ1-6
TGTGCCAGCAGCTTTAATGAAGAGGACCCTTACGAGCAGTACTTC	CASSFNEEDPYEQYF	TRBV7-3	NA	NA	TRBJ2-7
TGTGCCAGTAGCAGGACTAGCGGGAGGTACAATGAGCAGTTCTTC	CASSRTSGRYNEQFF	TRBV6-1	NA	TRBD2	TRBJ2-1
TGTGCCAGCTCACCCGTCAGCGCCCCTTCCTACGAGCAGTACTTC	CASSPVSAPSYEQYF	TRBV18	once	NA	TRBJ2-7
TGTGCCAGCAGTGAAGAGTGGGGGGACCCCTACGAGCAGTACTTC	CASSEEWGDPYEQYF	TRBV2	many	NA	TRBJ2-7
TGCGCCAGCAGCTTGGTTTCTCTCACCGGGACAGATCCCACCGGGGAGCTGTTTTTT	CASSLVSLTGTDPTGELFF	TRBV5-1	NA	TRBD1	TRBJ2-2
TGCAGTGCTAGCCCTGCGGGGGGTAGGATAGATACGCAGTATTTT	CSASPAGGRIDTQYF	TRBV20-1	few	TRBD2	TRBJ2-3
TGTACATTTAGTTCGACCACCGGGGAGCTGTTTTTT	CTFSSTTGELFF	TRBV30	NA	NA	TRBJ2-2
TGTGCCAGCAGTCTTCTCCTTTCGGGAGTCTCCTACAATGAGCAGTTCTTC	CASSLLLSGVSYNEQFF	TRBV28	NA	NA	TRBJ2-1
TGTGCCTGGAGTGGCCCGGCCGCGATGAACACTGAAGCTTTCTTT	CAWSGPAAMNTEAFF	TRBV30	few	NA	TRBJ1-1
TGTGCCACCAATCGGGGGACAGGGGGCACCGGGGAGCTGTTTTTT	CATNRGTGGTGELFF	TRBV10-3	few	TRBD1	TRBJ2-2
TGTGCCTGGAGTTTCACGGATACCGGGGAGCTGTTTTTT	CAWSFTDTGELFF	TRBV30	few	NA	TRBJ2-2
TGTGCCACCAGTGATTTGGCAGCTGGGGAGACCCAGTACTTC	CATSDLAAGETQYF	TRBV24-1	few	NA	TRBJ2-5
TGCAGTGCCACGTTTGGGCTCGCCGGCTACGAGCAGTACTTC	CSATFGLAGYEQYF	TRBV20-1	many	NA	TRBJ2-7
TGCGCCAGCAGCTTGGCTTTCCCAGGCTCGACTTCTGGAAACACCATATATTTT	CASSLAFPGSTSGNTIYF	TRBV5-1	few	NA	TRBJ1-3
TGTGCCAGTAGTGGCTGGGACAGGGGAGCTTTCTTT	CASSGWDRGAFF	TRBV19	few	TRBD1	TRBJ1-1
TGTGCCAGCAGTTTAAATTTGGGAGGGGCACAAAGCAATCAGCCCCAGCATTTT	CASSLNLGGAQSNQPQHF	TRBV12-3/TRBV12-4	many	NA	TRBJ1-5
TGTGCCAGCAGTACCGGGACAGGGAGTAACTATGGCTACACCTTC	CASSTGTGSNYGYTF	TRBV2	many	TRBD1	TRBJ1-2
TGTGCCAGCAGCCATTTCTCACAGACAAACTACGAGCAGTACTTC	CASSHFSQTNYEQYF	TRBV11-1	many	NA	TRBJ2-7
TGTGCCAGCAGCTTAGACGGCAATTACAATGAGCAGTTCTTC	CASSLDGNYNEQFF	TRBV7-2	NA	NA	TRBJ2-1
TGTGCCAGCAGGTTACTCTTTAGGACTAGCGGGAACAAAGAGACCCAGTACTTC	CASRLLFRTSGNKETQYF	TRBV6-5	many	TRBD2	TRBJ2-5
TGTGCCAGCAGACTAGCGGGAGGTTCGGGGCCTAGGGAGCAGTACTTC	CASRLAGGSGPREQYF	TRBV27	NA	TRBD2	TRBJ2-7
TGTGCCAGCAGCGCGACCCCAATATCGCCTCAGTACTTC	CASSATPISPQYF	TRBV9	few	NA	TRBJ2-4
TGCAGCGTTCTGTTTGTGTACTCCTACGAGCAGTACTTC	CSVLFVYSYEQYF	TRBV29-1	many	NA	TRBJ2-7
TGTGCCTGGAGTGTGGCAGCGATTACCTACGAGCAGTACTTC	CAWSVAAITYEQYF	TRBV30	NA	NA	TRBJ2-7
TGTGCCAGCAGCAAGGGTTGGCAAGAGACCCAGTACTTC	CASSKGWQETQYF	TRBV7-9	many	NA	TRBJ2-5
TGTGCCATCCCATCCCCCACCGCATCCGGGGCTTTCTTT	CAIPSPTASGAFF	TRBV2	many	NA	TRBJ1-1
TGTGCCAGCAGTGGGCCGGGCCCCACTTTCTACGAGCAGTACTTC	CASSGPGPTFYEQYF	TRBV2	NA	NA	TRBJ2-7
TGTGCCAGCAGTATCCCCCGGGATATTGGTGAAAAACTGTTTTTT	CASSIPRDIGEKLFF	TRBV2	many	NA	TRBJ1-4
TGTGCCAGCAGCCCCGTAGAAGGGTCGAACACTGAAGCTTTCTTT	CASSPVEGSNTEAFF	TRBV6-2/TRBV6-3	NA	NA	TRBJ1-1
TGTGCCAGCAGCCAGATTGGAAGACAGGGGCTCTATGGCTACACCTTC	CASSQIGRQGLYGYTF	TRBV7-2	NA	TRBD1	TRBJ1-2
TGCGCCAGCAGTGACCTCATTACGGTTGCTGCTGGCTACACCTTC	CASSDLITVAAGYTF	TRBV10-2	few	NA	TRBJ1-2
TGTGCCAGTAGTTCCCGACTAGCGGGAACCAGGGAGCAGTACTTC	CASSSRLAGTREQYF	TRBV19	NA	TRBD2	TRBJ2-7
TGTGCCAGCTCTAGATCTAGCGGGGGGTACTACGAGCAGTACTTC	CASSRSSGGYYEQYF	TRBV3-1	NA	TRBD2	TRBJ2-7
TGTGCCAGCAGCACGCGACAGGGGGCGAACGAGCAGTACTTC	CASSTRQGANEQYF	TRBV7-8	many	TRBD1	TRBJ2-7
TGTGCCAGCAGCACAAAAGTGGGGACGAATGAAAAACTGTTTTTT	CASSTKVGTNEKLFF	TRBV7-8	many	NA	TRBJ1-4
TGTGCCAGCAATGCCGTTACAGGGCCTGTCTACGAGCAGTACTTC	CASNAVTGPVYEQYF	TRBV6-2/TRBV6-3	once	NA	TRBJ2-7
TGTGCCAGCAGCCAAGAAACGCTAGCCTACGAGCAGTACTTC	CASSQETLAYEQYF	TRBV7-2	NA	NA	TRBJ2-7
TGTGCCATCAGTGAGTTGAGGGCGACGAACACCGGGGAGCTGTTTTTT	CAISELRATNTGELFF	TRBV10-3	many	NA	TRBJ2-2